This record covers a single T cell receptor (beta chain). Antigen unknown. This entry comes from a study of persistence of HIV-infected CD4 T cells. This nonspecific control used anti-CD3/anti-CD28 bead stimulation of CD4+ T cells. Sorting selected CD4+ T cells upregulating both CD40 ligand and CD69. This CDR3 is built from 16 residues. Germline CDR1 is KGHSH and CDR2 is LQKENI. V was clipped by 3 bases and J by 0 bases, with 9 bases between them. The immunoSEQ assay was version 4, run in survey mode. The data were produced by immunoSEQ multiplex PCR, yet TCRdb's version contains in-frame clones alone and is incomplete. This sample has tens of thousands of clones; around 89% occur once, and the top ten carry 0.47%.

The sequences come from CD4+ T cells sorted from PBMCs after roughly 18-hour stimulation, collected from a patient who received antiretroviral therapy. The source of this sequence is an adult woman with HIV who was CMV-seropositive. V and J are TRBV18 and TRBJ2-6; no firm D call. CDR3 sequence (DNA): TGTGCCAGCTCACCGGCGCCACTCTCTGGGGCCAACGTCCTGACTTTC. Amino acids: CASSPAPLSGANVLTF.